This T cell receptor (beta chain) was sequenced for a study of blood T cell repertoires in COVID-19 (dated by TCRdb to the early 2020s). Some background on the complete study: Samples covering the acute and convalescent phases of COVID-19 were provided by collaborators in the United States, Italy and Spain. The material from the prospective study consisted of cDNA or gDNA derived from T cells, B-cell-depleted T cells, or PBMCs. Deeply sampled blood TCRbeta repertoires from subjects exposed to, actively infected with, or recovered from COVID-19 were included in the dataset. The repertoires were released in a freely available public database intended as a resource for research on the immune response to SARS-CoV-2. Samples came from the ongoing ImmuneRACE study (first 160 participants) plus 1,254 subjects from 6 global collaborators. A de-identified subject ID, COVID-19 status, age in years and sex were almost always included in the sample metadata. HLA class I and class II types, where available, came from metadata supplied by the sample provider rather than from assay-based typing. The research as a whole found: The amount of clinical and demographic metadata varied by source and participant and was provided uncurated.

TCRbeta CDR3 regions were amplified from genomic DNA by means of the immunoSEQ Assay, a bias-controlled multiplex PCR. As for the original processing: Within the assay, amplification of reference gene primers was used to estimate how many nucleated cells each sample contained. To quantify the absolute abundance of each unique TCRbeta CDR3 rearrangement, sequence reads were collapsed and filtered. For each sample, productive Simpson clonality was calculated as the square root of Simpson's diversity index over productive rearrangements. TCRdb re-hosts the immuneACCESS table, in-frame sequences only. Its copies lack some clones; in the studies checked, an unresolved V gene accounts for under half of them, and the cause for the rest is not known. The D gene and trimming were derived from the DNA, and the V and J assignments and clone size from that table. This sample has under 250,000 clones in its table, and about 83% of those were observed once. The top ten clonotypes cover approximately 7.4% of the sample.

In the germline V gene, CDR1 corresponds to SGHTA and CDR2 to FQGNSA. V and J are truncated by 1 base and 2 bases respectively, leaving an intervening sequence of 6 bases. From cysteine to phenylalanine, the CDR3 is 14 amino acids long. Only the CDR3 region is kept as DNA, spanning 42 bases read in frame from base 1. Each collaborating institution followed its own protocols to collect whole blood in K2EDTA tubes. For TCRbeta analysis, collaborators shipped samples as frozen whole blood, isolated PBMCs, or DNA extracted from either of those sample types. This clone was detected only a few times. Its antigen specificity is not known. Per-base quality was not reported, and no clone a single base away is much larger than it.

The material sequenced was peripheral blood. The source of this sequence is a woman aged 45-65 years with acute or convalescent COVID-19. The chain is encoded by TRBV7-2 joined to TRBJ1-5; a tentative D call is TRBD1 (5 bases match). At the DNA level, the sequence is TGTGCCAGCAGCTTAGGCAGGGGCAATCAGCCCCAGCATTTT. The encoded protein is CASSLGRGNQPQHF.